A single sample gave rise to the 27 T cell receptor beta chains below, sequenced in a study of OX40 agonist ivuxolimab in advanced cancers. Repertoires were generated with immunoSEQ multiplex PCR, while TCRdb's copy carries only in-frame clones and drops some. The sample yields about 49,000 clones, 60% to 80% seen once. Sequencing was performed on CD4+ or CD8+ T cells sorted from blood, taken in a trial of the OX40 agonist ivuxolimab. Receptor source: an adult with an advanced solid tumor such as melanoma, head and neck, liver or kidney cancer.

The rearrangement links TRBV7-9 to TRBJ2-2; 7 bases match TRBD1. The V gene end was trimmed by 1 base and the J gene end by 6 bases; junction bases not matched to a gene: 5. The CDR3 has 15 residues. Germline lookup yields CDR1 SEHNR and CDR2 FQNEAQ (reference sequence). The CDR3 DNA is TGTGCCAGCAGCTTAGATACAGGGGTGGCCGGGGAGCTGTTTTTT. This encodes CASSLDTGVAGELFF.

This clone was observed a handful of times. This chain links TRBV9 with TRBJ2-6; TRBD1 is a possible D gene (5 bases). Germline CDR1 SGDLS, CDR2 YYNGEE. The CDR3 is made up of 17 amino acids. Trimming pared 0 bases from V and 2 bases from J, leaving 12 bases between. The CDR3, as DNA: TGTGCCAGCAGCGTAGTACCTCAGGGAACTGGGGCCAACGTCCTGACTTTC. Protein sequence: CASSVVPQGTGANVLTF.

The chain has TRBV5-6 and TRBJ1-4; D is possibly TRBD1 (5 bases). Deletions cut 2 bases from V and 3 bases from J, with 11 bases between. This CDR3 comprises 15 residues. CDR1 and CDR2 (germline): SGHDT, YYEEEE. The CDR3 reads CASSFQGFANEKLFF. The CDR3 DNA is TGTGCCAGCAGCTTTCAGGGATTCGCTAATGAAAAACTGTTTTTT.

J is TRBJ1-1 and V is TRBV5-8; TRBD1 agrees at 9 bases. The CDR3 has 16 residues. With V trimmed by 1 base and J by 5 bases, 9 bases remained unmatched. From germline, CDR1 is SGHTS and CDR2 YDEGEE. The CDR3 sequence: CASSLQIWTGDTEAFF. CDR3 nucleotides: TGTGCCAGCAGCTTGCAAATCTGGACAGGGGATACTGAAGCTTTCTTT.

J is TRBJ2-1 and V is TRBV27; tentative D call: TRBD1 (6 bases). The CDR3 is made up of 16 amino acids. Trimming stripped 1 base from V and 5 bases from J, with 15 bases between. In germline, CDR1 is MNHEY, CDR2 SMNVEV (reference sequence). The CDR3 DNA follows: TGTGCCAGCAGTTTATACCCAGGGGCAGGGAACAATGAGCAGTTCTTC. This translates into CASSLYPGAGNNEQFF.

This clone was observed a few times. The limits of the CDR3 on the DNA are not certain, so only TCRdb's listed CDR3 is given. The gene calls are TRBV7-2 and TRBJ2-2; whether TRBD1, the table's D call, matches the DNA was not checked. With termini counted, the CDR3 has 17 amino acids. The germline V gene has CDR1 SGHTA and CDR2 FQGNSA. This CDR3 reads CASSLVFWQGVSGELFF.

The chain carries TRBV12-5 and TRBJ2-5; TRBD1 aligns across 7 bases. The CDR3 extends over 14 amino acids. Losses at the gene ends were 3 bases for V and 1 base for J; bases not matched to a gene: 2. Per the germline V gene, CDR1 is LGHNT and CDR2 is FRNRAP. The CDR3 coding sequence is TGTGCTAGTGGTTTTGGGACAGCCCAAGAGACCCAGTACTTC. Translated, it gives CASGFGTAQETQYF.

The chain joins TRBV10-3 to TRBJ2-5; D may be TRBD2 (5 bases). The J call could be wrong; TRBJ2-7 is a better fit for the DNA end. Germline V gene data show CDR1 as ENHRY and CDR2 as SYGVKD. The CDR3 spans 17 residues. For the CDR3, the DNA is TGTGCCATCAGTGACCCGGGTGGGGAGCTTCCCGGGTACGAGCAGTACTTC. This gives the protein CAISDPGGELPGYEQYF.

V usage is TRBV5-1 and J usage is TRBJ2-2, with no clear D. With 0 bases removed from V and 2 bases from J, the gap between germline ends came to 8 bases. Germline values: CDR1 SGHRS, CDR2 YFSETQ. The CDR3 extends over 15 amino acids. The CDR3 sequence: CASSLVAENTGELFF. Here the CDR3 DNA reads TGCGCCAGCAGCTTGGTAGCAGAAAACACCGGGGAGCTGTTTTTT.

The chain couples TRBV19 to TRBJ1-2; tentative D call: TRBD1 (6 bases). Germline V CDR1 and CDR2: LNHDA, SQIVND (reference sequence). The CDR3 sequence is 14 residues long. Trimming pared 5 bases from V and 2 bases from J, leaving 12 bases between. CDR3 in amino acids: CASSAQTGNYGYTF. The CDR3 coding sequence is TGTGCCAGTAGTGCCCAGACAGGAAACTATGGCTACACCTTC.

The chain is built from TRBV19 and TRBJ1-2, with 9 bases matching TRBD1. The CDR3 spans 14 residues. J was trimmed by 7 bases and V by 5 bases; bases with no gene match: 8. CDR1 LNHDA and CDR2 SQIVND come from the germline V gene (reference sequence). CDR3 residues: CASSSTGGAVGYTF. CDR3 nucleotide sequence: TGTGCCAGTAGTTCCACAGGGGGCGCGGTTGGCTACACCTTC.

The CDR3 DNA is TGTGCCAGCTCTCTAGCGGGAGGGCTGGTGAATGAGCAGTTCTTC. It encodes CASSLAGGLVNEQFF. The V gene is TRBV18, the J gene TRBJ2-1; 12 bases line up with TRBD2. This CDR3 has 15 amino acids. Germline V gene data show CDR1 as KGHSH and CDR2 as LQKENI. Trimming removed 6 bases from V and 7 bases from J; junction bases left unmatched: 7.

As to this clone: The sample carries other DNA sequences with the same CDR3. The chain is built from TRBV5-1 and TRBJ2-5; TRBD2 aligns across 14 bases. This CDR3 contains 15 residues. V gave up 0 bases and J gave up 5 bases; unmatched junction bases: 0. CDR1 is SGHRS, CDR2 YFSETQ, per germline. The CDR3 reads CASSLGTSGRETQYF. The CDR3 DNA sequence: TGCGCCAGCAGCTTGGGGACTAGCGGGAGGGAGACCCAGTACTTC.

V and J are TRBV6-1 and TRBJ2-4, with D hard to call. The ends were cut back, 6 bases at V and 1 base at J, with 7 bases in the middle. Germline V gene sequence: CDR1 MNHNS, CDR2 SASEGT. CDR3 size: 13 residues. This CDR3 is CASRLGAKNIQYF. DNA of the CDR3: TGTGCCAGCAGATTAGGGGCCAAAAACATTCAGTACTTC.

The CDR3 here is CASRLAGVYNEQFF. The CDR3 DNA reads as TGTGCCAGTAGACTAGCGGGAGTTTACAATGAGCAGTTCTTC. V gene TRBV2 combines with J gene TRBJ2-1; 12 nucleotides align to TRBD2. The CDR3 is 14 residues long. In germline, CDR1 is SNHLY, CDR2 FYNNEI. With 9 bases clipped from V and 4 bases from J, the junction kept 4 bases outside the gene matches.

V and J are TRBV5-4 and TRBJ2-1; 10 bases agree with TRBD2. Germline CDR1 SGHNT, CDR2 YYREEE (reference sequence). CDR3 length: 13 amino acids. The junction had 0 bases not matched to a gene; V was cut back by 1 base and J by 8 bases. CDR3 region: CASSLTSGDEQFF. CDR3 coding DNA: TGTGCCAGCAGCTTGACTAGCGGGGATGAGCAGTTCTTC. The full variable domain, completed using reference TRBV5-4 and TRBJ2-1, is ETGVTQSPTHLIKTRGQQVTLRCSSQSGHNTVSWYQQALGQGPQFIFQYYREEENGRGNFPPRFSGLQFPNYSSELNVNALELDDSALYLCASSLTSGDEQFFGPGTRLTVL.

This clone was observed a single time. The chain's CDR3 is CSVGSSSGNTIYF. In nucleotides, the CDR3 is TGCAGCGTTGGGTCCAGCTCTGGAAACACCATATATTTT. V and J are TRBV29-1 and TRBJ1-3; D is unclear. The CDR3 covers 13 residues. Germline assignment: CDR1 SQVTM and CDR2 ANQGSEA. The V end lost 4 bases, the J end lost 0 bases, and 7 bases lay between the germline ends.

The chain joins TRBV2 to TRBJ1-1; D remains ambiguous. Deletions cut 5 bases from V and 0 bases from J, with 13 bases between. This CDR3 spans 15 amino acids. Germline lookup yields CDR1 SNHLY and CDR2 FYNNEI. The CDR3 loop is CASSLRLNVNTEAFF. CDR3 DNA: TGTGCCAGCAGTCTACGGCTGAACGTGAACACTGAAGCTTTCTTT.

This clone was detected once. This rearrangement joins TRBV27 to TRBJ1-1, with unresolved D. CDR3 length: 15 residues. V lost 6 bases, J lost 0 bases, and 14 bases lay in between. The germline V gene encodes CDR1 MNHEY and CDR2 SMNVEV (reference sequence). CDR3 sequence reads: CASRRGLNMNTEAFF. The DNA of the CDR3 is TGTGCCAGCAGACGAGGGCTAAACATGAACACTGAAGCTTTCTTT.

This clone was found a few times. The rearrangement uses TRBV12-5 and TRBJ1-1; D is unclear. Trimming left V 6 bases short and J 0 bases short, with 8 bases between. The CDR3 covers 13 residues. Germline V gene data show CDR1 as LGHNT and CDR2 as FRNRAP. The CDR3 bases are TGTGCTAGTGGCCCAAGATTGAACACTGAAGCTTTCTTT. Translation: CASGPRLNTEAFF.

V usage is TRBV11-3 and J usage is TRBJ2-5, with D perhaps TRBD2 (6 bases). Deletions cut 1 base from V and 5 bases from J, with 20 bases between. The CDR3 extends over 17 amino acids. Per the germline V gene, CDR1 is SGHNT and CDR2 is YENEEA. The CDR3, as DNA: TGTGCCAGCAGCTTAGCCCCGAGCTCGGGAGTGGGGGAGACCCAGTACTTC. Protein product: CASSLAPSSGVGETQYF.

For the CDR3, the DNA is TGTGCCAGCAGCGTAGCTGGCGAAAAACTGTTTTTT. Amino acids: CASSVAGEKLFF. The chain uses TRBV9 and TRBJ1-4; D is ambiguous. Looked up from germline, CDR1 is SGDLS and CDR2 is YYNGEE. The CDR3 has 12 amino acids. Trimming cost V 0 bases and J 8 bases, with 5 bases left between them.

The V gene is TRBV6-1, the J gene TRBJ1-1; 7 bases map to TRBD1. The CDR3 runs to 14 residues. J lost 4 bases, V lost 5 bases, and 7 bases had no gene match. Germline CDR1 reads MNHNS; CDR2 reads SASEGT. In nucleotides, the CDR3 is TGTGCCAGCAGTCTAGAGGGGGCTGGCACTGAAGCTTTCTTT. This encodes CASSLEGAGTEAFF.

The sample holds a few counts of this clone. In DNA, the CDR3 is TGTGCCAGCAGCCAAAACAGGGGGCAAGAAGCTTTCTTT. It specifies CASSQNRGQEAFF. This chain joins TRBV7-2 and TRBJ1-1, with 9 bases that match TRBD1. Germline assignment: CDR1 SGHTA and CDR2 FQGNSA. CDR3 length equals 13 residues. Germline trimming cut 5 bases from V and 8 bases from J; bases unmatched to any gene: 6.

A word on this clone: One end of the junction is discordant with germline, which a read error may explain. The genes are TRBV10-2 and TRBJ2-7, with D tentatively TRBD1 or TRBD2 (5 bases each). CDR3 size: 12 residues. In germline, CDR1 is WSHSY, CDR2 SAAADI. CDR3 coding DNA: TGCGCCAGCAGAGAGTTCCGGGACCGCTTGTACTTC. Its protein is CASREFRDRLYF.

This chain connects TRBV28 to TRBJ2-3; D possibly corresponds to TRBD2 (6 bases). Germline values: CDR1 MDHEN, CDR2 SYDVKM. CDR3 length: 17 amino acids. V was pared by 5 bases and J by 0 bases, with 18 bases between. CDR3 region: CASSEFFSGSSTDTQYF. Written as DNA, the CDR3 is TGTGCCAGCAGTGAGTTTTTTAGCGGCTCTAGCACAGATACGCAGTATTTT.

DNA for the CDR3: TGTGCCAGCAGCCGGGGGGACGGTCGCAATCAGCCCCAGCATTTT. It is translated as CASSRGDGRNQPQHF. The V and J genes are TRBV7-9 and TRBJ1-5, with a weak D call TRBD1 (5 bases). V lost 5 bases and J 2 bases, leaving 13 bases between the germline ends. Germline V gene lookup returns CDR1 SEHNR and CDR2 FQNEAQ (reference sequence). This CDR3 comprises 15 residues.